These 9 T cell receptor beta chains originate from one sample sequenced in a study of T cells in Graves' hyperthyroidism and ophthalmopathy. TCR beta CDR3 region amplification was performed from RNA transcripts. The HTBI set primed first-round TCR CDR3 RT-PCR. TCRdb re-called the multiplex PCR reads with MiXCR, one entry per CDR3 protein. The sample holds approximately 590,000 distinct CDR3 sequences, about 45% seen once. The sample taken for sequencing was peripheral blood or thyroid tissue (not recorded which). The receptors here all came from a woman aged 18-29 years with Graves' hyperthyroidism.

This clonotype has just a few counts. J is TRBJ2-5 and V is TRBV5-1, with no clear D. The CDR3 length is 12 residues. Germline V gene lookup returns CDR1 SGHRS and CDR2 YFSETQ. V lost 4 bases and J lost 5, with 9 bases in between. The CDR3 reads CASSPSQETQYF. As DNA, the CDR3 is TGCGCCAGCAGCCCATCGCAGGAGACCCAGTACTTC.

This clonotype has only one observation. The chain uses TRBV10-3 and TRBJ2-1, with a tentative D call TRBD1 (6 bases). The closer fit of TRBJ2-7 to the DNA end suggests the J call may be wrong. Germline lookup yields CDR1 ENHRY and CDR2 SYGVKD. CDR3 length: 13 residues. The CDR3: CAISEGGGNEQYF. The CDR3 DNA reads TGTGCCATCAGTGAAGGTGGGGGCAATGAGCAGTACTTC.

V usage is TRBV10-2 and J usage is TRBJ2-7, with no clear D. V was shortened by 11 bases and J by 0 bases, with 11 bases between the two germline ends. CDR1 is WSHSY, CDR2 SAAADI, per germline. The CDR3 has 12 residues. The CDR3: CAVSGDSYEQYF. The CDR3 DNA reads TGCGCCGTGTCCGGTGACTCCTACGAGCAGTACTTC.

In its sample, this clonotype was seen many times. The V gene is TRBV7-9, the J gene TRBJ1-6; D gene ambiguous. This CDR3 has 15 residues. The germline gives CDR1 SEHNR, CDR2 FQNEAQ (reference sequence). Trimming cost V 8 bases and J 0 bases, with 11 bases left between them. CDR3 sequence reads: CASAALSSYNSPLHF. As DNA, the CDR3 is TGTGCCAGCGCTGCATTGAGCTCCTATAATTCACCCCTCCACTTT.

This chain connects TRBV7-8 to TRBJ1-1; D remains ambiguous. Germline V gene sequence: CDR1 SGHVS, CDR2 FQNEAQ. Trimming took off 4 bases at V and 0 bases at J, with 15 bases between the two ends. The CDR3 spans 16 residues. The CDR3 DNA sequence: TGTGCCAGCAGCTCCCGCCAAGGAGGAGTGAACACTGAAGCTTTCTTT. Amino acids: CASSSRQGGVNTEAFF.

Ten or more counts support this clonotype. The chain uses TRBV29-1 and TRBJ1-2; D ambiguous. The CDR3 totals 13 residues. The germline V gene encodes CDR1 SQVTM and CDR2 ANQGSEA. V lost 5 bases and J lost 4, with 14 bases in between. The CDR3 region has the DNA TGCAGCGTTACCCTCAGGAATGTCTATGGCTACACCTTC. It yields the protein CSVTLRNVYGYTF.

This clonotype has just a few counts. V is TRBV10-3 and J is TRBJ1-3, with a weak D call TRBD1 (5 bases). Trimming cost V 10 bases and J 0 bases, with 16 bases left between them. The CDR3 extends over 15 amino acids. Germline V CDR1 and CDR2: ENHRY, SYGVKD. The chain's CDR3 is CASRRLTASGNTIYF. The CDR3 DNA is TGTGCCAGCAGGCGATTGACAGCCTCTGGAAACACCATATATTTT.

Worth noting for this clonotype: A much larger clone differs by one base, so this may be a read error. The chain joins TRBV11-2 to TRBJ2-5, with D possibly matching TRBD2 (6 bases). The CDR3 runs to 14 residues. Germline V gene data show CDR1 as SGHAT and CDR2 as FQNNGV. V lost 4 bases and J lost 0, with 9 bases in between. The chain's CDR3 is CASSSRDYQETQYF. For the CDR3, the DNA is TGTGCCAGCAGCTCCCGGGACTACCAAGAGACCCAGTACTTC.

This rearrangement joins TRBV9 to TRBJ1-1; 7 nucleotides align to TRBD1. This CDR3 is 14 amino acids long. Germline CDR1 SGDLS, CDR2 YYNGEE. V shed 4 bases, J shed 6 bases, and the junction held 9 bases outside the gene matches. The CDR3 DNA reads TGTGCCAGCAGCTACAGGGGCGCGGTCGCTGAAGCTTTCTTT. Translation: CASSYRGAVAEAFF.